Below, 26 T cell receptor beta chains from the same sample are listed, as sequenced in a study of cytotoxic CD8 clonotypes in ibrutinib-treated CLL. Profiling relied on immunoSEQ multiplex PCR, and the TCRdb table lists in-frame clones only, not all of them. The sample lists 30,000 to 40,000 clones; about three quarters were seen once. Material: PBMCs, obtained at disease progression, from a patient treated with ibrutinib. Source of these receptors: a human donor with chronic lymphocytic leukemia.

The chain couples TRBV9 to TRBJ2-1; 10 nucleotides align to TRBD2. The CDR3 has 16 residues. V shed 4 bases, J shed 7 bases, and the junction held 11 bases outside the gene matches. Per the germline V gene, CDR1 is SGDLS and CDR2 is YYNGEE. The CDR3 is CASSFRSGLADNEQFF. The CDR3 DNA is TGTGCCAGCAGCTTCCGATCAGGACTAGCGGATAATGAGCAGTTCTTC.

The rearrangement joins TRBV11-2 to TRBJ1-1; D is unclear. The CDR3 consists of 14 residues. V lost 0 bases, J lost 7 bases, and 12 bases lay in between. CDR1 and CDR2 (germline): SGHAT, FQNNGV. This chain's CDR3 is CASSLDPARLEAFF. The CDR3 nucleotides read TGTGCCAGCAGCTTAGATCCGGCGAGGCTTGAAGCTTTCTTT.

The genes are TRBV20-1 and TRBJ2-5; no definite D call. Germline values: CDR1 DFQATT, CDR2 SNEGSKA (reference sequence). CDR3 length equals 10 residues. Trimming removed 6 bases at V and 3 bases at J, with 5 bases between. For the CDR3, the DNA is TGCAGTGCAGTTGAAGAGACCCAGTACTTC. Its translation: CSAVEETQYF.

The gene calls are TRBV7-9 and TRBJ2-5, with no clear D. CDR3 length: 13 residues. The germline V and J ends were trimmed by 3 bases and 5 bases, with 10 bases remaining between them. From germline, CDR1 is SEHNR and CDR2 FQNEAQ (reference sequence). Written as DNA, the CDR3 is TGTGCCAGCAGCTTCCCACCCACGGAGACCCAGTACTTC. This gives the protein CASSFPPTETQYF. The entire variable domain, with the rest obtained from reference TRBV7-9 and TRBJ2-5, is as follows: DTGVSQNPRHKITKRGQNVTFRCDPISEHNRLYWYRQTLGQGPEFLTYFQNEAQLEKSRLLSDRFSAERPKGSFSTLEIQRTEQGDSAMYLCASSFPPTETQYFGPGTRLLVL.

V is TRBV30 and J is TRBJ1-3; no reliable D call. This CDR3 is 13 amino acids long. The ends were cut back, 3 bases at V and 3 bases at J, with 9 bases in the middle. Germline CDR1 and CDR2: GTSNPN and SVGIG (reference sequence). CDR3 nucleotide sequence: TGTGCCTGGAGGAGAGTGGATGGAAACACCATATATTTT. Encoded protein: CAWRRVDGNTIYF.

The genes are TRBV7-8 and TRBJ1-1; TRBD1 is a possible D gene (5 bases). V was trimmed by 3 bases and J by 11 bases, leaving 16 bases between them. This CDR3 is built from 13 residues. The V gene's germline CDR1 is SGHVS and CDR2 FQNEAQ. CDR3 loop: CASSLSQNRRAFF. DNA for the CDR3: TGTGCCAGCAGCTTGAGTCAAAACAGGCGCGCTTTCTTT.

The chain uses TRBV7-2 and TRBJ2-7; D not resolved. This CDR3 has 13 amino acids. Germline CDR1 and CDR2: SGHTA and FQGNSA. The V end lost 5 bases, the J end lost 6 bases, and 14 bases lay between the germline ends. Here the CDR3 DNA reads TGTGCCAGCAGCCCCGGGCTGTCCAGCGAGCAGTACTTC. It is translated as CASSPGLSSEQYF.

The chain carries TRBV28 and TRBJ2-7; maybe TRBD1 (6 bases). Germline lookup yields CDR1 MDHEN and CDR2 SYDVKM. The V gene lost 5 bases and the J gene lost 2 bases, with 16 bases spanning the gap. The CDR3 covers 15 residues. CDR3 sequence (DNA): TGTGCCAGCAGTCTTGCTCGGACAGTCACCTACGAGCAGTACTTC. It translates to CASSLARTVTYEQYF. The variable domain in full, with the rest retrieved from reference TRBV28 and TRBJ2-7, is DVKVTQSSRYLVKRTGEKVFLECVQDMDHENMFWYRQDPGLGLRLIYFSYDVKMKEKGDIPEGYSVSREKKERFSLILESASTNQTSMYLCASSLARTVTYEQYFGPGTRLTVT.

The chain joins TRBV10-3 to TRBJ1-1, with a weak D call TRBD1 (5 bases). Trimming removed 8 bases from V and 2 bases from J, with 18 bases in between. CDR1 is ENHRY, CDR2 SYGVKD, per germline. The CDR3 contains 15 residues. For the CDR3, the DNA is TGTGCCATCCGGGGGTTGCAGGAGGGAAACACTGAAGCTTTCTTT. It translates to CAIRGLQEGNTEAFF.

The genes are TRBV5-1 and TRBJ2-3; 9 bases fit TRBD2. Germline V gene lookup returns CDR1 SGHRS and CDR2 YFSETQ. The CDR3 loop spans 16 amino acids. Trimming removed 1 base from V and 2 bases from J; junction bases left unmatched: 5. CDR3 DNA: TGCGCCAGCAGCTTGAACGGACTAGCGCACACAGATACGCAGTATTTT. This sequence encodes CASSLNGLAHTDTQYF.

The chain has TRBV19 and TRBJ2-3; tentatively, D is TRBD1 or TRBD2 (6 bases each). V lost 3 bases, J lost 0 bases, and 13 bases lay in between. Germline V gene sequence: CDR1 LNHDA, CDR2 SQIVND (reference sequence). CDR3 length equals 16 residues. CDR3 sequence reads: CASSISPGASTDTQYF. The CDR3 DNA is TGTGCCAGTAGTATCTCTCCGGGGGCTAGCACAGATACGCAGTATTTT.

This rearrangement joins TRBV6-4 to TRBJ2-2; 7 nucleotides agree with TRBD2. CDR3 length: 14 amino acids. V lost 6 bases to trimming and J lost 0 bases; unmatched junction nucleotides: 1. Germline values: CDR1 MRHNA, CDR2 SNTAGT. CDR3 DNA sequence: TGTGCCAGCAGAGCGGGATCGAACACCGGGGAGCTGTTTTTT. Its translation is CASRAGSNTGELFF.

This clone is a singleton in its sample. This chain uses TRBV25-1 with TRBJ2-5; possibly TRBD2 for D (6 bases). CDR1 is MGHDK, CDR2 SYGVNS, per germline. The CDR3 sequence is 15 residues long. Deletions cut 6 bases from V and 1 base from J, with 15 bases between. The CDR3 loop reads CASRLGGGFQETQYF. The CDR3, as DNA: TGTGCCAGCAGACTCGGGGGAGGTTTCCAAGAGACCCAGTACTTC.

This chain links TRBV15 with TRBJ1-3; 7 nucleotides agree with TRBD1. The CDR3 is 17 amino acids. CDR1 is LNHNV, CDR2 YYDKDF, per germline (reference sequence). V lost 0 bases and J lost 0; bases outside the gene matches: 5. CDR3 sequence reads: CATSRDRGQNSGNTIYF. As DNA, the CDR3 is TGTGCCACCAGCAGAGATCGGGGACAGAACTCTGGAAACACCATATATTTT.

The chain combines TRBV2 with TRBJ2-5, with TRBD2 matching 8 bases. The junction had 4 bases not matched to a gene; V was cut back by 3 bases and J by 1 base. This CDR3 spans 15 amino acids. Germline V CDR1 and CDR2: SNHLY, FYNNEI. The CDR3 here is CASSDGGGPQETQYF. In DNA, the CDR3 is TGTGCCAGCAGTGACGGCGGGGGGCCCCAAGAGACCCAGTACTTC.

This clone was found once. The V call is TRBV5-1, the J call TRBJ2-7, with TRBD2 as a possible D gene (5 bases). CDR3 size: 17 residues. The V and J ends lost 0 bases and 2 bases respectively, with 18 bases between them. CDR1 is SGHRS, CDR2 YFSETQ, per germline. The chain's CDR3 is CASSLAGLGLNTYEQYF. In nucleotides, the CDR3 is TGCGCCAGCAGCTTGGCCGGCTTAGGACTCAATACCTACGAGCAGTACTTC.

J is TRBJ1-6 and V is TRBV27, with 8 bases identical to TRBD1. CDR3 size: 16 residues. V was clipped by 7 bases and J by 2 bases; unmatched bases: 7. The germline CDR1 and CDR2 sequences are MNHEY and SMNVEV (reference sequence). CDR3 loop: CASKETGVAYNSPLHF. The CDR3 bases are TGTGCCAGCAAGGAGACAGGGGTGGCCTATAATTCACCCCTCCACTTT.

The chain employs TRBV6-5 and TRBJ1-4; a possible D gene is TRBD1 (5 bases). Trimming removed 2 bases at V and 5 bases at J, with 12 bases between. Germline V CDR1 and CDR2: MNHEY, SVGAGI. The CDR3 has 15 residues. The CDR3 coding sequence is TGTGCCAGCAGTTACGGCAGGGACTCAAATGAAAAACTGTTTTTT. Residues: CASSYGRDSNEKLFF.

The rearrangement uses TRBV11-3 and TRBJ2-3; 8 bases align to TRBD2. The CDR3 is 15 residues long. Germline V gene sequence: CDR1 SGHNT, CDR2 YENEEA. With 2 bases clipped from V and 8 bases from J, the junction kept 9 bases outside the gene matches. CDR3 in DNA: TGTGCCAGCAGCTTAAGCGGGGGAATGCACGGTACGCAGTATTTT. Its translation is CASSLSGGMHGTQYF.

The chain couples TRBV7-9 to TRBJ2-3; D not certain. Trimming stripped 5 bases from V and 9 bases from J, with 15 bases between. The germline gives CDR1 SEHNR, CDR2 FQNEAQ (reference sequence). The CDR3 loop spans 13 amino acids. CDR3 loop: CASSADAWETQYF. The CDR3 DNA follows: TGTGCCAGCAGCGCGGACGCCTGGGAAACGCAGTATTTT.

The chain recombines TRBV6-1 with TRBJ2-2; a possible D gene is TRBD1 (8 bases). CDR1 is MNHNS, CDR2 SASEGT, per germline. The length of the CDR3 is 14 residues. V was clipped by 6 bases and J by 5 bases, with 13 bases between them. CDR3 sequence: CASRDRGGTGELFF. The CDR3 DNA reads as TGTGCCAGCAGAGACAGGGGAGGGACCGGGGAGCTGTTTTTT.

Regarding this clone: Other DNA sequences in this sample translate to the same CDR3. V is TRBV11-2 and J is TRBJ2-7; D is ambiguous. Germline lookup yields CDR1 SGHAT and CDR2 FQNNGV. V was pared by 1 base and J by 3 bases, with 7 bases between. The CDR3 totals 13 residues. DNA for the CDR3: TGTGCCAGCAGCTTAGGCGGCAGCTACGAGCAGTACTTC. Translated: CASSLGGSYEQYF.

V usage is TRBV5-4 and J usage is TRBJ1-1; D is perhaps TRBD1 (6 bases). The length of the CDR3 is 14 residues. CDR1 is SGHNT and CDR2 is YYREEE in the germline V gene (reference sequence). Trimming removed 6 bases at V and 1 base at J, with 13 bases between. The CDR3 DNA follows: TGTGCCAGCAAATGGGGGGGCAGGAACACTGAAGCTTTCTTT. This sequence encodes CASKWGGRNTEAFF.

The table lists this clone with a count of one. The chain uses TRBV28 and TRBJ2-7, with TRBD1 matching 10 bases. The germline CDR1 and CDR2 sequences are MDHEN and SYDVKM. Germline trimming cut 6 bases from V and 4 bases from J; bases unmatched to any gene: 6. The CDR3 is 14 amino acids. The CDR3 reads CASRTGQGFYEQYF. In nucleotides, the CDR3 is TGTGCCAGCAGAACGGGACAGGGGTTTTACGAGCAGTACTTC.

The chain joins TRBV25-1 to TRBJ2-7, with TRBD2 matching over 8 bases. The V segment lost 5 bases and the J segment 9 bases; nucleotides outside the gene matches: 18. Germline V gene sequence: CDR1 MGHDK, CDR2 SYGVNS. The CDR3 is 16 residues long. CDR3 in amino acids: CASSSPGREILSGQYF. The CDR3, as DNA: TGTGCCAGCAGTTCCCCCGGGAGGGAAATTTTATCGGGGCAGTACTTC.

This clone showed up just once. CDR3 in DNA: TGTGCCAGCAGCGTCCAACAGGGATCCAATGAGCAGTTCTTC. This translates into CASSVQQGSNEQFF. The V call is TRBV7-2, the J call TRBJ2-1, with D possibly matching TRBD1 (6 bases). CDR3 length: 14 amino acids. CDR1 and CDR2 (germline): SGHTA, FQGNSA. V shed 5 bases and J shed 6 bases, with 14 bases lying between them.